A selection of T cell receptor beta chains follows, all from one sample in a study of T cell responses to AZD1222 COVID-19 vaccine. Profiled with immunoSEQ multiplex PCR; TCRdb holds only in-frame clones, not every one. The sample carries some 120,000 clones, around 85% recorded once. Sequencing used peripheral blood, obtained on day 0 of MenACWY control vaccination. The receptor set was obtained from an adult in good health. CDR3s leave out the opening cysteine and the closing phenylalanine or tryptophan. Expanded clones are given a class, and other clones once, few, many or no size at all.

clone size: NA; V gene: TRBV10-3; J gene: TRBJ2-5; CDR3 protein: AISEGGETQY
clone size: NA; V gene: TRBV28; J gene: TRBJ2-7; CDR3 protein: ASSSGSSYEQY
clone size: NA; V gene: TRBV24-1; J gene: TRBJ1-2; CDR3 protein: ATSRLRGEGYT
clone size: NA; V gene: TRBV5-1; J gene: TRBJ2-3; CDR3 protein: ASSFQGQSTDTQY
clone size: NA; V gene: TRBV7-2; J gene: TRBJ1-1; CDR3 protein: ASSLSRGTEAF
clone size: once; V gene: TRBV6-5; J gene: TRBJ1-1; CDR3 protein: ASSYSTMAEAF
clone size: NA; V gene: TRBV11-1; J gene: TRBJ2-7; CDR3 protein: ASSFTSGGRDEQY
clone size: NA; V gene: TRBV7-2; J gene: TRBJ2-7; CDR3 protein: ASSGQGISGEQY
clone size: NA; V gene: TRBV12-5; J gene: TRBJ1-5; CDR3 protein: ASGLAHTGTGSRSNQPQH
clone size: NA; V gene: TRBV7-8; J gene: TRBJ1-5; CDR3 protein: ASSYLGGGQPQH
clone size: NA; V gene: TRBV4-3; J gene: TRBJ2-1; CDR3 protein: ASSQGLAGGRYNEQF
clone size: NA; V gene: TRBV3-1/TRBV3-2; J gene: TRBJ1-1; CDR3 protein: ASSQDQYMNTEAF
clone size: NA; V gene: TRBV5-1; J gene: TRBJ2-1; CDR3 protein: ASSSGQLSYNEQF
clone size: few; V gene: TRBV5-4; J gene: TRBJ2-1; CDR3 protein: ASSSGTSAYNEQF
clone size: few; V gene: TRBV5-5; J gene: TRBJ1-1; CDR3 protein: ASSPHPGFSNTEAF
clone size: NA; V gene: TRBV3-1/TRBV3-2; J gene: TRBJ1-5; CDR3 protein: ASSTSVTGADQPQH
clone size: NA; V gene: TRBV6-1; J gene: TRBJ1-3; CDR3 protein: ASSADFPQGLSGNTIY
clone size: NA; V gene: TRBV7-6; J gene: TRBJ2-3; CDR3 protein: ASSLRPQLNTQY
clone size: NA; V gene: TRBV10-2; J gene: TRBJ2-7; CDR3 protein: ASRDGTGSYEQY
clone size: NA; V gene: TRBV3-1/TRBV3-2; J gene: TRBJ2-5; CDR3 protein: ASSQETSGGREETQY
clone size: few; V gene: TRBV7-9; J gene: TRBJ2-7; CDR3 protein: ASSLGDSRSYEQY
clone size: few; V gene: TRBV5-4; J gene: TRBJ2-5; CDR3 protein: ASSLEWETQY
clone size: once; V gene: TRBV4-3; J gene: TRBJ1-3; CDR3 protein: ASSQERGNTIY
clone size: NA; V gene: TRBV28; J gene: TRBJ2-7; CDR3 protein: ASSLSSAPDEQY
clone size: NA; V gene: TRBV29-1; J gene: TRBJ1-5; CDR3 protein: SVAGGRNQPQH
clone size: NA; V gene: TRBV29-1; J gene: TRBJ1-1; CDR3 protein: SVDGYTEAF
clone size: NA; V gene: TRBV9; J gene: TRBJ2-5; CDR3 protein: ASSVESETQY
clone size: NA; V gene: TRBV28; J gene: TRBJ1-6; CDR3 protein: ASTENFGNSPLH
clone size: NA; V gene: TRBV7-9; J gene: TRBJ1-2; CDR3 protein: ASSLAYRGIYGYT
clone size: NA; V gene: TRBV7-6; J gene: TRBJ2-5; CDR3 protein: ASSQTTSSGETQY
clone size: once; V gene: TRBV28; J gene: TRBJ2-3; CDR3 protein: ASSSSGVGDTQY
clone size: NA; V gene: TRBV7-2; J gene: TRBJ1-2; CDR3 protein: ASNDRDRGLIGYT
clone size: NA; V gene: TRBV7-2; J gene: TRBJ2-1; CDR3 protein: ASSPQWLDNEQF
clone size: once; V gene: TRBV6-2/TRBV6-3; J gene: TRBJ1-5; CDR3 protein: ASSYGGLSNQPQH
clone size: NA; V gene: TRBV5-1; J gene: TRBJ1-1; CDR3 protein: ASSPGTENTEAF